This passage covers 10 T cell receptor beta chains from one sample sequenced in a study of cytomegalovirus exposure and HLA in healthy donors. TCRdb keeps only in-frame clones here, not all; method: immunoSEQ multiplex PCR. Here the sample spans more than 250,000 clones, just over 85% being singletons. Sequencing used PBMCs. All receptors come from a woman under 30 in good health and CMV-seronegative.

The chain has TRBV15 and TRBJ2-7; 11 bases are shared with TRBD2. CDR3 length equals 15 residues. V gave up 4 bases and J gave up 4 bases; unmatched junction bases: 6. Germline V lookup: CDR1 LNHNV, CDR2 YYDKDF (reference sequence). The CDR3 region has the DNA TGTGCCACCAGCAACTTAGCGGGAGGGCCATACGAGCAGTACTTC. Encoded protein: CATSNLAGGPYEQYF.

This clone was detected once. The rearrangement joins TRBV28 to TRBJ1-4; D gene ambiguous. The germline V gene has CDR1 MDHEN and CDR2 SYDVKM. The CDR3 contains 15 residues. Trimming removed 4 bases at V and 3 bases at J, with 12 bases between. In DNA, the CDR3 is TGTGCCAGCAGTTCGGCTCGGGTTTCTAATGAAAAACTGTTTTTT. It is translated as CASSSARVSNEKLFF.

V and J are TRBV27 and TRBJ2-1; TRBD1 matches at 7 bases. The CDR3 contains 14 residues. Germline CDR1 MNHEY, CDR2 SMNVEV (reference sequence). Unmatched junction bases numbered 4, after V lost 6 bases and J lost 2 bases. CDR3 DNA sequence: TGTGCCAGCAGCCTACAGGGGACCTACAATGAGCAGTTCTTC. Its translation is CASSLQGTYNEQFF.

The rearrangement links TRBV4-3 to TRBJ2-5, with TRBD2 matching over 9 bases. The germline gives CDR1 LGHNA, CDR2 YSLEER. CDR3 length: 15 amino acids. The V gene end was trimmed by 0 bases and the J gene end by 2 bases; junction bases not matched to a gene: 1. CDR3 DNA sequence: TGCGCCAGCAGCCAAGAGCTAGCGGGGCAAGAGACCCAGTACTTC. Translated: CASSQELAGQETQYF.

This rearrangement joins TRBV19 to TRBJ2-6, with D possibly TRBD2 on 5 matching bases. Germline CDR1 and CDR2: LNHDA and SQIVND (reference sequence). V lost 0 bases and J lost 0, with 9 bases in between. The CDR3 has 17 amino acids. The CDR3 protein is CASSIEPGSSGANVLTF. CDR3 sequence (DNA): TGTGCCAGTAGTATAGAGCCTGGGAGCTCTGGGGCCAACGTCCTGACTTTC.

The V and J genes are TRBV5-6 and TRBJ2-3; 10 positions match TRBD1. CDR3 length: 15 amino acids. Germline V CDR1 and CDR2: SGHDT, YYEEEE. V was clipped by 0 bases and J by 4 bases; unmatched bases: 2. CDR3 sequence (DNA): TGTGCCAGCAGCTTGGTGACAGGGGGCCCAGATACGCAGTATTTT. Residues: CASSLVTGGPDTQYF.

The chain joins TRBV5-1 to TRBJ2-3; no firm D call. The CDR3 spans 15 residues. V was pared by 1 base and J by 3 bases, with 12 bases between. Germline V lookup: CDR1 SGHRS, CDR2 YFSETQ. The CDR3 DNA follows: TGCGCCAGCAGCTTGAGTTCTAGTATGACAGATACGCAGTATTTT. Translated: CASSLSSSMTDTQYF.

The V call is TRBV2, the J call TRBJ2-3, with D unclear. Trimming left V 4 bases short and J 0 bases short, with 11 bases between. The CDR3 loop spans 15 amino acids. Germline loops: CDR1 SNHLY, CDR2 FYNNEI. The CDR3 coding sequence is TGTGCCAGCAGTGTCAAGCTAACCAGCACAGATACGCAGTATTTT. Translation: CASSVKLTSTDTQYF.

The V gene is TRBV5-6, the J gene TRBJ2-7, with D possibly being TRBD1 (6 bases). Trimming pared 5 bases from V and 5 bases from J, leaving 17 bases between. CDR1 and CDR2 from the germline V gene are SGHDT and YYEEEE. This CDR3 comprises 14 residues. The CDR3 DNA is TGTGCCAGCAGTACAGGGCTTTCGTCCCACGAGCAGTACTTC. Its protein product is CASSTGLSSHEQYF.

This chain links TRBV2 with TRBJ2-3; 8 bases match TRBD1. V shed 5 bases and J 1 base; nucleotides not matched to a gene: 8. The CDR3 runs 16 residues. Germline values: CDR1 SNHLY, CDR2 FYNNEI. CDR3 coding DNA: TGTGCCAGCAGTCTCGGACAGGGTGGGCGCACAGATACGCAGTATTTT. The encoded protein is CASSLGQGGRTDTQYF.